This T cell receptor beta chain comes out of a study of T cell changes during pregnancy in multiple sclerosis. Sequencing used immunoSEQ multiplex PCR; TCRdb keeps in-frame clones, though not all of them. The sample consists of around 100,000 clones, roughly nine tenths of them appearing once. With 8 bases clipped from V and 4 bases from J, the junction kept 7 bases outside the gene matches. There are 13 residues in the CDR3. Germline CDR1 MNHEY, CDR2 SMNVEV (reference sequence). The input for sequencing was peripheral blood, taken after pregnancy. The chain has TRBV27 and TRBJ1-1, with 7 bases lining up with TRBD1. This clonotype was sampled from a female donor with multiple sclerosis, enrolled in a pregnancy study. The CDR3, as DNA: TGTGCCAGCGGGCTAGGGGGCCCCACTGAAGCTTTCTTT. As protein: CASGLGGPTEAFF.